The 3 T cell receptor beta chains below were found in one sample sequenced in a study of blood T cells in healthy people across ages. Using a J-beta primer mix together with a sample-barcoded 5' primer, a second PCR was run for about 6 to 11 cycles. TCRdb analysed the 5' RACE reads with MiXCR anew, one entry per CDR3 protein. Of about 1.4 million distinct CDR3 sequences listed, approximately 59% are singletons. Material for sequencing was blood. These TCRs come from a man aged 18-30 years in good health.

V usage is TRBV20-1 and J usage is TRBJ2-3, with 10 bases matching TRBD2. With 6 bases clipped from V and 6 bases from J, the junction kept 18 bases outside the gene matches. This CDR3 is 17 amino acids long. Per the germline V gene, CDR1 is DFQATT and CDR2 is SNEGSKA (reference sequence). The CDR3 reads CSAIDLAGVEAVDTQYF. The CDR3 DNA sequence: TGCAGTGCCATAGATCTAGCGGGGGTAGAAGCGGTTGATACGCAGTATTTT.

This chain joins TRBV28 and TRBJ1-1; no clear D gene. The CDR3 has 14 residues. Trimming shortened V by 1 base and J by 4 bases, and 10 bases separated the two germline ends. The germline V gene has CDR1 MDHEN and CDR2 SYDVKM. CDR3 residues: CASSLYILSTEAFF. CDR3 bases: TGTGCCAGCAGTTTATACATTCTTAGCACTGAAGCTTTCTTT.

The V and J genes are TRBV6-1 and TRBJ2-7; unclear D gene. This CDR3 comprises 15 residues. The germline V gene has CDR1 MNHNS and CDR2 SASEGT. Between the trimmed V and J ends, which lost 6 bases and 3 bases, there was a span of 18 bases. CDR3 in amino acids: CASSPDAGAFYEQYF. The CDR3 nucleotides are TGTGCCAGCAGCCCCGACGCCGGAGCTTTCTACGAGCAGTACTTC.